These T cell receptor beta chains were read from a single sample in a study of T-cell reconstitution after alpha-beta-depleted transplantation in children. TCRdb re-analysed the PCR reads in MiXCR, keeping a single row per CDR3 protein. The data contain nearly 200,000 distinct CDR3 sequences, 6.3% of them singletons. The sample here was PBMCs, taken before TCRalphabeta/CD19-depleted stem cell transplant. The receptors were gathered from a girl under three years old with combined immunodeficiency, due to receive a stem cell transplant. CDR3s include the opening cysteine and the closing phenylalanine or tryptophan. Each record gives: J gene, V gene, CDR3 protein.

>TRBJ2-7|TRBV4-3
CASSQARDSIYEQYF
>TRBJ1-2|TRBV7-9
CASSFAAGGVHYGYTF
>TRBJ2-7|TRBV7-9
CASSPEEGRAYEQYF
>TRBJ2-2|TRBV15
CATSRETLLRGFGELFF
>TRBJ1-1|TRBV4-1
CASSQGGMNTEAFF
>TRBJ2-5|TRBV28
CASSLNVAQDRLSFQETQYF
>TRBJ1-2|TRBV18
CASSTIQGAINYGYTF
>TRBJ2-1|TRBV20-1
CSASIRVGDNEQFF
>TRBJ2-1|TRBV13
CASSFTVSGRWEQFF
>TRBJ2-1|TRBV4-1
CASSFPGQGPDEQFF
>TRBJ2-5|TRBV7-8
CASSLVATTSGEETQYF
>TRBJ2-1|TRBV11-1
CASRLRTSGTYNEQFF
>TRBJ1-1|TRBV7-2
CASSLVMYRGMNTEAFF
>TRBJ1-5|TRBV15
CATSSQGQGNQPQHF
>TRBJ2-1|TRBV6-1
CASSRLAEYEQFF
>TRBJ2-3|TRBV12-3/TRBV12-4
CASSLSPPGDPSTDTQYF
>TRBJ2-6|TRBV3-1
CASSPPGPRISGANVLTF
>TRBJ1-1|TRBV29-1
CSAPLGGLNTEAFF
>TRBJ1-5|TRBV7-2
CASSKGYNQPQHF
>TRBJ2-7|TRBV20-1
CSAGDSYEQYF
>TRBJ2-3|TRBV7-2
CASSFSLGQGSDTQYF
>TRBJ2-2|TRBV28
CASSLEPSGGLTGELFF
>TRBJ1-1|TRBV9
CASSVSGRGMGAFF
>TRBJ2-3|TRBV6-5
CASSYSSLSGEHTDTQYF